The 21 T cell receptor beta chains listed next were all sequenced from one sample in a study of blood T cell repertoires in COVID-19. Produced via immunoSEQ multiplex PCR; TCRdb's table is partial and in-frame only. The sample consists of about 140,000 clones, 75% to 90% of them appearing once. The sample taken for sequencing was peripheral blood. These receptors were taken from a man in his 60s with active or convalescent COVID-19.

This chain links TRBV25-1 with TRBJ2-2; D is perhaps TRBD1 (6 bases). CDR1 is MGHDK and CDR2 is SYGVNS in the germline V gene. V was trimmed by 4 bases and J by 6 bases, leaving 6 bases between them. The CDR3 has 12 residues. In nucleotides, the CDR3 is TGTGCCAGCAGTGGGGGGCCCGGGGAGCTGTTTTTT. Translation gives CASSGGPGELFF.

This clone was counted a single time. This chain uses TRBV24-1 with TRBJ2-3; 13 bases line up with TRBD2. V lost 4 bases, J lost 7 bases, and 7 bases stayed unmatched. CDR3 size: 16 residues. From germline, CDR1 is KGHDR and CDR2 SFDVKD. In DNA, the CDR3 is TGTGCCACCAGTGACGAGGGACTAGCGGGATCATATACGCAGTATTTT. Translating it yields CATSDEGLAGSYTQYF.

This clone occurred a few times. This chain links TRBV11-2 with TRBJ2-7; 9 nucleotides agree with TRBD2. The ends lost 4 bases at V and 5 bases at J; junction bases unmatched: 9. Germline V lookup: CDR1 SGHAT, CDR2 FQNNGV. The CDR3 has 15 residues. The CDR3 region has the DNA TGTGCCAGCAGCTCCCGCGGGAGGGCCGTGGACGAGCAGTACTTC. It codes for CASSSRGRAVDEQYF.

The chain joins TRBV7-9 to TRBJ2-2; 10 bases agree with TRBD1. This CDR3 spans 16 amino acids. CDR1 SEHNR and CDR2 FQNEAQ come from the germline V gene (reference sequence). V shed 4 bases and J 7 bases; nucleotides not matched to a gene: 9. CDR3 nucleotides: TGTGCCAGCAGCTCTTCCGGGACAGGGGATATCGGGGAGCTGTTTTTT. It yields the protein CASSSSGTGDIGELFF. The full variable domain, in which reference TRBV7-9 and TRBJ2-2 provide the parts outside the CDR3, is DTGVSQNPRHKITKRGQNVTFRCDPISEHNRLYWYRQTLGQGPEFLTYFQNEAQLEKSRLLSDRFSAERPKGSFSTLEIQRTEQGDSAMYLCASSSSGTGDIGELFFGEGSRLTVL.

The chain employs TRBV1 and TRBJ2-1; the table's D call of TRBD1 was not tested on the DNA. TRBV1 is reported as a pseudogene. The CDR3 totals 16 residues. CDR3 loop: CTSSQHPFRHYNEQFF. CDR3 DNA: TGCACCAGCAGCCAACACCCCTTTCGACATTACAATGAGCAGTTCTTC.

V and J are TRBV30 and TRBJ1-2; 8 bases align to TRBD1. After removal of 0 bases from V and 2 bases from J, the junction contained 2 bases not matched to a gene. Germline loops: CDR1 GTSNPN, CDR2 SVGIG (reference sequence). This CDR3 has 14 residues. In DNA, the CDR3 is TGTGCCTGGAGTGTCTCAGGGGGCAACTATGGCTACACCTTC. Translating gives CAWSVSGGNYGYTF. Looking up the rest from reference TRBV30 and TRBJ1-2 gives the full variable domain: SQTIHQWPATLVQPVGSPLSLECTVEGTSNPNLYWYRQAAGRGLQLLFYSVGIGQISSEVPQNLSASRPQDRQFILSSKKLLLSDSGFYLCAWSVSGGNYGYTFGSGTRLTVV.

The rearrangement uses TRBV7-2 and TRBJ2-6, with D possibly TRBD2 on 6 matching bases. The CDR3 totals 16 residues. Trimming took off 2 bases at V and 0 bases at J, with 8 bases between the two ends. The germline gives CDR1 SGHTA, CDR2 FQGNSA. The CDR3 spells CASSLRGSSGANVLTF. As DNA, the CDR3 is TGTGCCAGCAGCTTACGGGGGAGCTCTGGGGCCAACGTCCTGACTTTC. The whole variable domain, filled in from reference TRBV7-2 and TRBJ2-6, reads GAGVSQSPSNKVTEKGKDVELRCDPISGHTALYWYRQSLGQGLEFLIYFQGNSAPDKSGLPSDRFSAERTGGSVSTLTIQRTQQEDSAVYLCASSLRGSSGANVLTFGAGSRLTVL.

This clone was seen just once. The V call is TRBV29-1, the J call TRBJ1-1; D perhaps matches TRBD1 (6 bases). Trimming shortened V by 4 bases and J by 1 base, and 16 bases separated the two germline ends. The CDR3 is made up of 15 amino acids. CDR1 SQVTM and CDR2 ANQGSEA come from the germline V gene. CDR3 sequence (DNA): TGCAGCGTTGTAATCCCTGGACAGCCGAACACTGAAGCTTTCTTT. It codes for CSVVIPGQPNTEAFF.

The chain has TRBV2 and TRBJ2-6, with 9 bases lining up with TRBD1. CDR1 and CDR2 from the germline V gene are SNHLY and FYNNEI. V was pared by 2 bases and J by 4 bases, with 12 bases of the junction left unmatched. CDR3 length: 19 residues. In DNA form, the CDR3 reads TGTGCCAGCAGTGAATACGGGACAGGGCCTCCTAAAGGGGCCAACGTCCTGACTTTC. The encoded protein is CASSEYGTGPPKGANVLTF.

This clone has just one count. The genes are TRBV24-1 and TRBJ2-2; 9 bases map to TRBD2. Trimming took 5 bases from V and 2 from J; bases not matched to a gene: 5. This CDR3 region has 16 residues. CDR1 and CDR2 (germline): KGHDR, SFDVKD. CDR3 sequence reads: CATSVSGLANTGELFF. The CDR3 nucleotides are TGTGCCACCAGTGTTTCGGGACTAGCAAACACCGGGGAGCTGTTTTTT.

The chain joins TRBV30 to TRBJ1-5; a possible D gene is TRBD1 (6 bases). Germline CDR1 is GTSNPN and CDR2 is SVGIG (reference sequence). The V end was cut by 0 bases, the J end by 2 bases, with 8 bases between. CDR3 length: 14 amino acids. For the CDR3, the DNA is TGTGCCTGGAGTGTACGGACAGGCAATCAGCCCCAGCATTTT. Translation gives CAWSVRTGNQPQHF.

The gene calls are TRBV11-2 and TRBJ2-2, with a possible D match to TRBD2 (7 bases). CDR1 is SGHAT and CDR2 is FQNNGV in the germline V gene. V lost 5 bases to trimming and J lost 4 bases, with 17 bases between them. CDR3 length: 16 amino acids. The DNA of the CDR3 is TGTGCCAGCAGCCGTCCTCGGGGGGCGGGCACCGGGGAGCTGTTTTTT. It is translated as CASSRPRGAGTGELFF. The full variable domain, in which reference TRBV11-2 and TRBJ2-2 provide the parts outside the CDR3, is EAGVAQSPRYKIIEKRQSVAFWCNPISGHATLYWYQQILGQGPKLLIQFQNNGVVDDSQLPKDRFSAERLKGVDSTLKIQPAKLEDSAVYLCASSRPRGAGTGELFFGEGSRLTVL.

The J gene is TRBJ2-2, the V gene TRBV6-2 or TRBV6-3; the D gene is possibly TRBD2 (7 bases). This CDR3 region has 17 residues. Trimming pared 6 bases from V and 3 bases from J, leaving 20 bases between. Germline-derived CDR1 and CDR2 are MNHEY and SVGEGT. The CDR3 here is CASSILRRGQDTGELFF. DNA for the CDR3: TGTGCCAGCAGCATATTACGGCGGGGGCAGGACACCGGGGAGCTGTTTTTT.

The rearrangement uses TRBV7-2 and TRBJ1-5; tentative D call: TRBD1 (5 bases). CDR1 and CDR2 from the germline V gene are SGHTA and FQGNSA. Deletions cut 4 bases from V and 4 bases from J, with 11 bases between. CDR3 length: 14 amino acids. DNA of the CDR3: TGTGCCAGCAGCTCTATGGGGGGTAATCAGCCCCAGCATTTT. Translated: CASSSMGGNQPQHF.

This chain joins TRBV11-2 and TRBJ1-1, with a tentative D call TRBD1 (5 bases). Trimming removed 4 bases from V and 1 base from J, with 10 bases in between. The length of the CDR3 is 14 residues. Germline loops: CDR1 SGHAT, CDR2 FQNNGV. In DNA form, the CDR3 reads TGTGCCAGCAGCTCAGGGTTGGCGAACACTGAAGCTTTCTTT. This gives the protein CASSSGLANTEAFF.

The sample holds one count of this clone. The chain joins TRBV6-5 to TRBJ1-2; D not certain. V was shortened by 2 bases and J by 2 bases, with 9 bases between the two germline ends. In germline, CDR1 is MNHEY, CDR2 SVGAGI. The CDR3 is made up of 14 amino acids. CDR3 sequence: CASSYGITNYGYTF. In nucleotides, the CDR3 is TGTGCCAGCAGTTACGGCATCACCAACTATGGCTACACCTTC.

This chain joins TRBV12-5 and TRBJ2-1, with 12 bases aligning to TRBD2. The length of the CDR3 is 16 residues. The V and J ends lost 1 base and 4 bases, in that order; junction bases with no gene match: 2. Germline V CDR1 and CDR2: LGHNT, FRNRAP. Here the CDR3 DNA reads TGTGCTAGTGGTTTGGCTAGCGGGGGGGCATACAATGAGCAGTTCTTC. Amino acid sequence: CASGLASGGAYNEQFF.

This clone has a handful of counts. CDR3 residues: CASSLEGANTEAFF. CDR3 coding DNA: TGCGCCAGCAGCTTGGAGGGAGCGAACACTGAAGCTTTCTTT. J is TRBJ1-1 and V is TRBV5-1; D is uncertain. The CDR3 has 14 amino acids. V was cut by 0 bases and J by 1 base, with 7 bases left in between. The germline CDR1 and CDR2 sequences are SGHRS and YFSETQ.

This sequence joins TRBV3-1 (or the pseudogene TRBV3-2) and TRBJ1-5; perhaps TRBD1 as D (6 bases). Germline V lookup: CDR1 LGHDT, CDR2 YNNKEL (reference sequence). CDR3 length: 12 amino acids. Trimming took 6 bases from V and 11 from J, leaving 14 bases between them. The CDR3, as DNA: TGTGCCAGCAGTTCAGGGGAATTCGCCCAGCATTTT. It is translated as CASSSGEFAQHF.

The gene calls are TRBV6-2 or TRBV6-3 and TRBJ1-6, with a possible D match to TRBD1 (5 bases). The CDR3 spans 14 residues. CDR1 MNHEY and CDR2 SVGEGT come from the germline V gene. V gave up 2 bases and J gave up 7 bases, with 9 bases separating them. This CDR3 reads CASSYPDRNSPLHF. DNA of the CDR3: TGTGCCAGCAGTTACCCCGACAGAAATTCACCCCTCCACTTT.

The chain combines TRBV6-5 with TRBJ2-3; TRBD1 might be the D (6 bases). Trimming shortened V by 6 bases and J by 5 bases, and 12 bases separated the two germline ends. The CDR3 totals 13 residues. Germline lookup yields CDR1 MNHEY and CDR2 SVGAGI. This chain's CDR3 is CASSGQSGDTQYF. The CDR3 DNA is TGTGCCAGCAGCGGACAGAGTGGAGATACGCAGTATTTT.